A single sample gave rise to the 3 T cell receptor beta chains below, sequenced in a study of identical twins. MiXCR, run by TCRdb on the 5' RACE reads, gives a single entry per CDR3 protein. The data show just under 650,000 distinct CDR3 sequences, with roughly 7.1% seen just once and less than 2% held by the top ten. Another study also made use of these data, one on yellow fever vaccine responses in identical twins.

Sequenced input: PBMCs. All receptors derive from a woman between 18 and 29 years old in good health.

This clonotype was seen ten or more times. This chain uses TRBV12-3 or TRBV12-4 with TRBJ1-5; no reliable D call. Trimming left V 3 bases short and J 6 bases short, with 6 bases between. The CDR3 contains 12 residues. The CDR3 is CASSFPLQPQHF. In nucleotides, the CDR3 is TGTGCCAGCAGTTTCCCGCTTCAGCCCCAGCATTTT.

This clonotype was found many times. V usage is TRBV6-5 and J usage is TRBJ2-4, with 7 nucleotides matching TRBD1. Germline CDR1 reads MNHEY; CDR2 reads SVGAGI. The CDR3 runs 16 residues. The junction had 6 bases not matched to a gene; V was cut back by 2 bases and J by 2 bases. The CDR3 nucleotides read TGTGCCAGCAGTTACAGAGGGGGCTCGACCAAAAACATTCAGTACTTC. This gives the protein CASSYRGGSTKNIQYF.

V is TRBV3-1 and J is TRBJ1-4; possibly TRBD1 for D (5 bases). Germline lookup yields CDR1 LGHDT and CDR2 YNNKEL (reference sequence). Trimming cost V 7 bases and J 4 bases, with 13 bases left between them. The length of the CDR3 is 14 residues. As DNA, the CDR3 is TGTGCCAGCAAACGGGGGAACCTTAATGAAAAACTGTTTTTT. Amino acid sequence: CASKRGNLNEKLFF.